The 19 T cell receptor beta chains presented below share a single source sample, sequenced in a study of identical twins. From the 5' RACE reads, TCRdb called clonotypes with MiXCR, one entry per CDR3 protein. This table has over 250,000 distinct CDR3 sequences, 9.5% appearing once. These data are also associated with another study on yellow fever vaccine responses in identical twins.

The material sequenced was CD8+ T cells sorted from blood. The receptors derive from a woman between 18 and 30 years old in good health.

This clonotype was found a few times. The chain employs TRBV5-1 and TRBJ2-5; no clear D gene. The germline V gene has CDR1 SGHRS and CDR2 YFSETQ. The CDR3 sequence is 17 residues long. Deletions cut 4 bases from V and 5 bases from J, with 24 bases between. The CDR3 protein is CASSAGTPTISRETQYF. In DNA, the CDR3 is TGCGCCAGCAGCGCCGGAACCCCTACGATAAGTCGGGAGACCCAGTACTTC.

This clonotype has ten or more counts. V usage is TRBV6-4 and J usage is TRBJ2-2; a possible D gene is TRBD1 (7 bases). Germline loops: CDR1 MRHNA, CDR2 SNTAGT. With 6 bases removed from V and 6 bases from J, the gap between germline ends came to 14 bases. The CDR3 has 14 residues. The CDR3 DNA reads TGTGCCAGCAGCGCCGGGGGACAGTCCGGGGAGCTGTTTTTT. Its translation: CASSAGGQSGELFF.

The chain carries TRBV4-3 and TRBJ2-7; D might be TRBD2 (6 bases). V shed 2 bases and J shed 3 bases, with 11 bases lying between them. Per germline, CDR1 LGHNA and CDR2 YSLEER. This CDR3 is built from 14 residues. As DNA, the CDR3 is TGCGCCAGCAGCCAAACGGGACTTAACTACGAGCAGTACTTC. The encoded protein is CASSQTGLNYEQYF.

The CDR3 DNA reads as TGTGCCAGCAGCTTAGATCAGGGCGGTGAAAAACTGTTTTTT. This translates into CASSLDQGGEKLFF. The V and J genes are TRBV7-8 and TRBJ1-4; tentatively, D is TRBD1 (5 bases). Trimming removed 1 base from V and 7 bases from J, with 10 bases in between. Germline CDR1 is SGHVS and CDR2 is FQNEAQ. The CDR3 sequence is 14 residues long. Complete variable domain (other parts from reference TRBV7-8 and TRBJ1-4): GAGVSQSPRYKVAKRGQDVALRCDPISGHVSLFWYQQALGQGPEFLTYFQNEAQLDKSGLPSDRFFAERPEGSVSTLKIQRTQQEDSAVYLCASSLDQGGEKLFFGSGTQLSVL.

The chain has TRBV27 and TRBJ2-3, with 10 bases fitting TRBD2. This CDR3 has 19 amino acids. V was pared by 0 bases and J by 3 bases, with 12 bases of the junction left unmatched. CDR1 is MNHEY, CDR2 SMNVEV, per germline (reference sequence). In nucleotides, the CDR3 is TGTGCCAGCAGTTTATCGAACCCTACTAGCGGGACATGGACAGATACGCAGTATTTT. This translates into CASSLSNPTSGTWTDTQYF.

The chain carries TRBV29-1 and TRBJ2-6, with no clear D. Germline CDR1 SQVTM, CDR2 ANQGSEA. CDR3 length: 13 residues. The V and J ends lost 6 bases and 0 bases respectively, with 6 bases between them. The CDR3 region has the DNA TGCAGCGTAGGAGCCTCTGGGGCCAACGTCCTGACTTTC. Protein sequence: CSVGASGANVLTF.

This clonotype was observed at least ten times. The chain combines TRBV7-9 with TRBJ2-1; 12 nucleotides match TRBD1. CDR3 length equals 15 residues. In germline, CDR1 is SEHNR, CDR2 FQNEAQ (reference sequence). Unmatched junction bases numbered 6, after V lost 5 bases and J lost 7 bases. CDR3 DNA sequence: TGTGCCAGCAGCCCACGGGACAGGGGGCTTAATGAGCAGTTCTTC. Amino acid sequence: CASSPRDRGLNEQFF.

This clonotype has only a few counts. V and J are TRBV14 and TRBJ2-7; D is unresolved. Per germline, CDR1 SGHDN and CDR2 FVKESK. V gave up 5 bases and J gave up 0 bases, with 11 bases separating them. This CDR3 region has 14 residues. Here the CDR3 DNA reads TGTGCCAGCAGCTATTTGGGTAGCTCCTACGAGCAGTACTTC. This gives the protein CASSYLGSSYEQYF.

The genes are TRBV18 and TRBJ2-5; possible D gene TRBD2, 6 bases. Germline CDR1 KGHSH, CDR2 LQKENI. Trimming shortened V by 0 bases and J by 4 bases, and 9 bases separated the two germline ends. The CDR3 has 14 amino acids. CDR3: CASSPPVGGETQYF. CDR3 DNA: TGTGCCAGCTCACCACCGGTCGGGGGAGAGACCCAGTACTTC.

This clonotype appeared many times. J is TRBJ2-7 and V is TRBV27; D possibly corresponds to TRBD2 (7 bases). Deletions cut 2 bases from V and 3 bases from J, with 17 bases between. This CDR3 has 16 residues. The germline gives CDR1 MNHEY, CDR2 SMNVEV (reference sequence). CDR3 DNA: TGTGCCAGCAGTTTAAGGGGGGCCGGGGGGTACTACGAGCAGTACTTC. Its protein is CASSLRGAGGYYEQYF.

The chain recombines TRBV24-1 with TRBJ2-3, with D tentatively TRBD1 or TRBD2 (5 bases each). From germline, CDR1 is KGHDR and CDR2 SFDVKD. This CDR3 has 15 residues. Trimming left V 6 bases short and J 6 bases short, with 18 bases between. For the CDR3, the DNA is TGTGCCACCAGTTCAAGGGGCTACGAGGGTGATACGCAGTATTTT. It specifies CATSSRGYEGDTQYF.

The V gene is TRBV11-2, the J gene TRBJ2-3; 8 nucleotides agree with TRBD2. The CDR3 contains 17 residues. CDR1 SGHAT and CDR2 FQNNGV come from the germline V gene. V lost 2 bases and J lost 3; bases outside the gene matches: 10. The CDR3 protein is CASSLTFSGRGTDTQYF. CDR3 in DNA: TGTGCCAGCAGCTTAACCTTCAGCGGGAGAGGGACAGATACGCAGTATTTT.

There are many counts of this clonotype. This rearrangement joins TRBV4-3 to TRBJ2-7, with 13 bases fitting TRBD2. Germline V gene data show CDR1 as LGHNA and CDR2 as YSLEER. CDR3 size: 15 residues. J gave up 2 bases and V 4 bases, and 2 bases lay outside the gene matches. CDR3 in DNA: TGCGCCAGCAGCCCCGGGACTAGCGGGACCTACGAGCAGTACTTC. Translating it yields CASSPGTSGTYEQYF.

This clonotype was recorded a few times. The chain recombines TRBV27 with TRBJ2-3; 7 bases match TRBD1. Germline CDR1 and CDR2: MNHEY and SMNVEV (reference sequence). With V trimmed by 6 bases and J by 1 base, 13 bases remained unmatched. The CDR3 extends over 17 amino acids. DNA of the CDR3: TGTGCCAGCAGCCTATATTTTTTAGGGGGCGGCACAGATACGCAGTATTTT. Translating it yields CASSLYFLGGGTDTQYF.

This clonotype was seen ten or more times. V gene TRBV27 combines with J gene TRBJ2-7; D tentatively reads TRBD1 or TRBD2 (5 bases each). CDR1 MNHEY and CDR2 SMNVEV come from the germline V gene (reference sequence). The length of the CDR3 is 13 residues. V dropped 5 bases and J dropped 0 bases, with 8 bases sitting between them. CDR3 protein: CASSGTVSYEQYF. CDR3 nucleotide sequence: TGTGCCAGCAGTGGGACGGTCTCCTACGAGCAGTACTTC.

This clonotype was picked up many times. This chain connects TRBV29-1 to TRBJ1-3, with a possible D match to TRBD1 (6 bases). Trimming removed 1 base at V and 4 bases at J, with 14 bases between. Germline V gene lookup returns CDR1 SQVTM and CDR2 ANQGSEA. This CDR3 has 15 residues. The CDR3 protein is CSVEGPGATGNTIYF. The CDR3 coding sequence is TGCAGCGTTGAAGGTCCGGGGGCCACGGGAAACACCATATATTTT.

The CDR3 coding sequence is TGTGCCAGCAGCCCGGGGACAGGGTGGAATGAGCAGTTCTTC. It yields the protein CASSPGTGWNEQFF. This chain joins TRBV27 and TRBJ2-1; 9 nucleotides align to TRBD1. The length of the CDR3 is 14 residues. The J segment lost 7 bases and the V segment lost 6 bases, leaving 7 bases of the junction unmatched. The germline gives CDR1 MNHEY, CDR2 SMNVEV (reference sequence).

The chain recombines TRBV27 with TRBJ2-2; 7 bases line up with TRBD1. J gave up 3 bases and V 5 bases, and 3 bases lay outside the gene matches. This CDR3 spans 14 amino acids. Germline V gene lookup returns CDR1 MNHEY and CDR2 SMNVEV (reference sequence). CDR3 in DNA: TGTGCCAGCAGTCAGGGACAGTACACCGGGGAGCTGTTTTTT. Translated: CASSQGQYTGELFF.

The J gene is TRBJ2-1, the V gene TRBV19; D is unresolved. The CDR3 has 13 amino acids. CDR1 is LNHDA, CDR2 SQIVND, per germline (reference sequence). Trimming removed 9 bases at V and 7 bases at J, with 16 bases between. CDR3 nucleotide sequence: TGTGCCAGCAGTGGGTCTCCGCTAAATGAGCAGTTCTTC. Its translation: CASSGSPLNEQFF.